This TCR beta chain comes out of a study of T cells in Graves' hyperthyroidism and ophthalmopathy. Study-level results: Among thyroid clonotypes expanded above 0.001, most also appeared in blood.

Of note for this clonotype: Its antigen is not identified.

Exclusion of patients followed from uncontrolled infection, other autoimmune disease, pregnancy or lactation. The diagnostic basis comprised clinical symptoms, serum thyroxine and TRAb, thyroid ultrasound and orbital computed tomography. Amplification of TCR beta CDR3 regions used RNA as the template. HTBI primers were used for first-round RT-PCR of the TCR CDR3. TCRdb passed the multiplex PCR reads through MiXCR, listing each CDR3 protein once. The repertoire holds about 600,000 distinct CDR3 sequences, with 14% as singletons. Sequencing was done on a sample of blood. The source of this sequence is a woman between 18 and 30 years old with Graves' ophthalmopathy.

The CDR3 reads CATSDPTGYEQYF. Written as DNA, the CDR3 is TGTGCCACCAGTGACCCTACAGGGTACGAGCAGTACTTC. V gene TRBV24-1 combines with J gene TRBJ2-7; TRBD1 is a possible D gene (6 bases). The V and J ends lost 4 bases and 4 bases respectively, with 10 bases between them. Germline V gene sequence: CDR1 KGHDR, CDR2 SFDVKD. CDR3 length: 13 residues.